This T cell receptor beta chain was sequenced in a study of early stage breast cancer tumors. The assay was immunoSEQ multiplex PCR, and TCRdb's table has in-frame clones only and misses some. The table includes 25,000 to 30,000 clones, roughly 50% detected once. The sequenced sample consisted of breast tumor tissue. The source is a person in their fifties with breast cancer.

CDR3 protein: CASSPRTETTGELFF. For the CDR3, the DNA is TGCGCCAGCAGCCCTCGGACAGAGACTACCGGGGAGCTGTTTTTT. The gene calls are TRBV4-3 and TRBJ2-2; D perhaps matches TRBD1 (6 bases). The germline gives CDR1 LGHNA, CDR2 YSLEER. The V end was cut by 4 bases, the J end by 5 bases, with 14 bases between. This CDR3 comprises 15 residues.